The 20 T cell receptor beta chains given below trace back to one sample, sequenced in a study of shared clonotypes between healthy human individuals. Sequencing was performed with immunoSEQ multiplex PCR; in TCRdb, only in-frame clones are kept and a portion is missing. The data contain approximately 2.5 million clones, 80% to 95% of them seen just once; the ten biggest clones take up 0.36%. Sequenced material: naive CD4+ T cells from PBMCs. Subset in this sample: CD45RA+ positively selected. These TCRs come from a man aged 18 to 35 in good health. Some clones in this sample may be carry-over from other donors' samples.

This rearrangement joins TRBV18 to TRBJ1-1; D is possibly TRBD1 (6 bases). The CDR3 consists of 13 residues. The V and J ends lost 5 bases and 1 base respectively, with 8 bases between them. Germline assignment: CDR1 KGHSH and CDR2 LQKENI. As DNA, the CDR3 is TGTGCCAGCTCAACCAGGGGGAACACTGAAGCTTTCTTT. It yields the protein CASSTRGNTEAFF.

The genes are TRBV5-8 and TRBJ1-1; weak D call: TRBD1 (5 bases). Per germline, CDR1 SGHTS and CDR2 YDEGEE. The CDR3 is made up of 13 amino acids. V lost 4 bases and J 8 bases, leaving 15 bases between the germline ends. In nucleotides, the CDR3 is TGTGCCAGCAGCCGGGGGGTAATAGGGGAAGCTTTCTTT. Translating it yields CASSRGVIGEAFF.

V and J are TRBV5-1 and TRBJ2-7, with 8 bases aligning to TRBD1. The ends lost 0 bases at V and 5 bases at J; junction bases unmatched: 4. CDR3 size: 14 residues. The germline gives CDR1 SGHRS, CDR2 YFSETQ. In DNA form, the CDR3 reads TGCGCCAGCAGCTTGGCGGACAGGGCGAACGAGCAGTACTTC. Its protein is CASSLADRANEQYF.

This clone was observed once. CDR3 sequence reads: CASSAGTATNEKLFF. For the CDR3, the DNA is TGTGCCAGCAGTGCCGGGACAGCAACTAATGAAAAACTGTTTTTT. The rearrangement links TRBV25-1 to TRBJ1-4, with TRBD1 matching over 7 bases. Germline loops: CDR1 MGHDK, CDR2 SYGVNS. This CDR3 is built from 15 residues. J gave up 0 bases and V 4 bases, and 2 bases lay outside the gene matches. The full variable domain, rest sourced from reference TRBV25-1 and TRBJ1-4, is EADIYQTPRYLVIGTGKKITLECSQTMGHDKMYWYQQDPGMELHLIHYSYGVNSTEKGDLSSESTVSRIRTEHFPLTLESARPSHTSQYLCASSAGTATNEKLFFGSGTQLSVL.

In regard to this clone: The germline gene is not matched at one end of the junction; a read error may be the cause. The genes are TRBV7-9 and TRBJ2-5; D tentatively reads TRBD1 or TRBD2 (6 bases each). This CDR3 contains 16 residues. Germline CDR1 SEHNR, CDR2 FQNEAQ (reference sequence). The CDR3: CASSLFRGRGQGTQYF. The DNA for the CDR3 is TGTGCCAGCAGCTTATTTCGGGGGCGAGGTCAAGGGACCCAGTACTTC.

The rearrangement joins TRBV9 to TRBJ1-3; D remains ambiguous. V lost 0 bases, J lost 0 bases, and 10 bases lay in between. The CDR3 consists of 16 residues. Germline V gives CDR1 SGDLS, CDR2 YYNGEE. CDR3 in DNA: TGTGCCAGCAGCGTAGTAGCCGGCCCCTCTGGAAACACCATATATTTT. As protein: CASSVVAGPSGNTIYF.

The V gene is TRBV5-1, the J gene TRBJ2-7; D is possibly TRBD1 or TRBD2 (6 bases each). The length of the CDR3 is 14 residues. Trimming stripped 4 bases from V and 4 bases from J, with 15 bases between. Germline values: CDR1 SGHRS, CDR2 YFSETQ. This chain's CDR3 is CASSPGGGRYEQYF. The CDR3 bases are TGCGCCAGCAGCCCAGGAGGGGGAAGGTACGAGCAGTACTTC.

The chain has TRBV5-1 and TRBJ1-1; the D is unclear. Per germline, CDR1 SGHRS and CDR2 YFSETQ. This CDR3 comprises 14 residues. Trimming took 0 bases from V and 4 from J, leaving 10 bases between them. In DNA, the CDR3 is TGCGCCAGCAGCTTGGCTTGGGTGGGCACTGAAGCTTTCTTT. This translates into CASSLAWVGTEAFF.

The chain uses TRBV9 and TRBJ1-2; D not certain. The CDR3 has 15 residues. CDR1 SGDLS and CDR2 YYNGEE come from the germline V gene. V was cut by 4 bases and J by 1 base, with 14 bases left in between. Here the CDR3 DNA reads TGTGCCAGCAGCAAAGATGTCACCCGTAACTATGGCTACACCTTC. This gives the protein CASSKDVTRNYGYTF.

The chain couples TRBV7-9 to TRBJ1-1, with D uncertain. CDR3 length: 14 amino acids. With 7 bases removed from V and 1 base from J, the gap between germline ends came to 13 bases. Per the germline V gene, CDR1 is SEHNR and CDR2 is FQNEAQ (reference sequence). CDR3 sequence (DNA): TGTGCCAGCAACCCGACCCGGGCGAACACTGAAGCTTTCTTT. This gives the protein CASNPTRANTEAFF.

Note on this clone: Within the sample, other DNA sequences also encode this same CDR3. CDR3 residues: CASSLRTDTQYF. The CDR3 nucleotides read TGTGCCAGCAGTTTAAGGACAGATACGCAGTATTTT. This chain uses TRBV28 with TRBJ2-3; D gene ambiguous. The germline V gene has CDR1 MDHEN and CDR2 SYDVKM. The CDR3 runs 12 residues. Trimming shortened V by 2 bases and J by 3 bases, and 3 bases separated the two germline ends.

This chain's CDR3 is CASSLGPANGYTF. The CDR3, as DNA: TGCGCCAGCAGCTTGGGGCCAGCAAATGGCTACACCTTC. The chain is built from TRBV5-1 and TRBJ1-2; unclear D gene. The germline CDR1 and CDR2 sequences are SGHRS and YFSETQ. The germline V and J ends were trimmed by 0 bases and 6 bases, with 9 bases remaining between them. This CDR3 spans 13 amino acids.

The rearrangement links TRBV29-1 to TRBJ2-5; 9 positions match TRBD1. TRBJ2-7 matches the DNA end more closely, so the J call is doubtful. This CDR3 is 14 amino acids long. CDR1 and CDR2 from the germline V gene are SQVTM and ANQGSEA. This CDR3 is CSVPKGQGKNEQYF. The CDR3 nucleotides read TGCAGCGTCCCGAAGGGACAGGGTAAGAACGAGCAGTACTTC.

The V gene is TRBV28, the J gene TRBJ1-2; 12 positions match TRBD1. Trimming at V came to 3 bases and at J to 0 bases, leaving 2 bases not matched to a gene. The CDR3 covers 16 residues. Germline V gives CDR1 MDHEN, CDR2 SYDVKM. The CDR3 reads CASSFGTGGTNYGYTF. The CDR3 DNA reads as TGTGCCAGCAGTTTTGGGACAGGGGGCACTAACTATGGCTACACCTTC.

The J gene is TRBJ1-6, the V gene TRBV28, with 9 positions matching TRBD1. V trimming: 4 bases; J trimming: 10 bases; junction bases outside the gene matches: 11. The CDR3 has 16 amino acids. Looked up from germline, CDR1 is MDHEN and CDR2 is SYDVKM. In DNA form, the CDR3 reads TGTGCCAGCAGTTCGGGACAGGGTGGGAAGAGGTCACCCCTCCACTTT. This translates into CASSSGQGGKRSPLHF.

This chain connects TRBV9 to TRBJ1-3; D unclear. The CDR3 covers 15 residues. CDR1 and CDR2 (germline): SGDLS, YYNGEE. With 4 bases removed from V and 2 bases from J, the gap between germline ends came to 13 bases. As DNA, the CDR3 is TGTGCCAGCAGCCGTGGTGTAGAGGCTGGAAACACCATATATTTT. The encoded protein is CASSRGVEAGNTIYF. Full variable domain (missing parts from reference TRBV9 and TRBJ1-3): DSGVTQTPKHLITATGQRVTLRCSPRSGDLSVYWYQQSLDQGLQFLIQYYNGEERAKGNILERFSAQQFPDLHSELNLSSLELGDSALYFCASSRGVEAGNTIYFGEGSWLTVV.

V and J are TRBV19 and TRBJ1-1, with TRBD1 matching 7 bases. The J segment lost 3 bases and the V segment lost 6 bases, leaving 4 bases of the junction unmatched. The CDR3 runs 13 residues. CDR1 is LNHDA and CDR2 is SQIVND in the germline V gene (reference sequence). CDR3 DNA sequence: TGTGCCAGTAGCTATACAGGGGACACTGAAGCTTTCTTT. Translated, it gives CASSYTGDTEAFF.

This chain links TRBV4-3 with TRBJ2-2; D is undetermined. In germline, CDR1 is LGHNA, CDR2 YSLEER. The V end lost 0 bases, the J end lost 0 bases, and 8 bases lay between the germline ends. CDR3 size: 16 residues. The CDR3 region is CASSQETGTNTGELFF. CDR3 sequence (DNA): TGCGCCAGCAGCCAAGAAACGGGTACGAACACCGGGGAGCTGTTTTTT.

This clone was observed a single time. J is TRBJ2-5 and V is TRBV7-2; no reliable D call. The CDR3 loop spans 14 amino acids. Germline V CDR1 and CDR2: SGHTA, FQGNSA. V was shortened by 7 bases and J by 0 bases, with 12 bases between the two germline ends. CDR3 sequence: CASKIGRNQETQYF. The CDR3 DNA reads TGTGCCAGCAAAATCGGACGGAACCAAGAGACCCAGTACTTC.

The sample holds one count of this clone. Here the CDR3 DNA reads TGCGCCAGCAGCTTACGGACTAGCGGGAGTCGGCTCGAGCAGTACTTC. This sequence encodes CASSLRTSGSRLEQYF. This chain connects TRBV5-1 to TRBJ2-7; 13 positions agree with TRBD2. Germline CDR1 is SGHRS and CDR2 is YFSETQ. The ends lost 2 bases at V and 6 bases at J; junction bases unmatched: 8. This CDR3 spans 16 amino acids.